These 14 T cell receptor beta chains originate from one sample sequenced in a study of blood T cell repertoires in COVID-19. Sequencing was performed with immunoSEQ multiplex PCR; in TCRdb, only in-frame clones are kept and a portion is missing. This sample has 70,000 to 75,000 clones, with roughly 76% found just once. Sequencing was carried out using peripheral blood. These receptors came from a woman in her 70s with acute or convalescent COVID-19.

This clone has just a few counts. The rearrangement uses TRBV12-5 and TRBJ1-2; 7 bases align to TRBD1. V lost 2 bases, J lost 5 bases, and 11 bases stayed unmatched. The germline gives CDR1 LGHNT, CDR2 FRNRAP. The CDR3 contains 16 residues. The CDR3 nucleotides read TGTGCTAGTGGTTTGATCCACAGGGGAGGAAGGTATGGCTACACCTTC. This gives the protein CASGLIHRGGRYGYTF.

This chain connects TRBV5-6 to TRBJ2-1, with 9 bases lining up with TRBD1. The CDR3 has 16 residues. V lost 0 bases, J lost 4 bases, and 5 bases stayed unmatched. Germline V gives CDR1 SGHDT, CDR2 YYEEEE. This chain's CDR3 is CASSLVGTGTYNEQFF. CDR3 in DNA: TGTGCCAGCAGCTTGGTGGGGACAGGGACATACAATGAGCAGTTCTTC. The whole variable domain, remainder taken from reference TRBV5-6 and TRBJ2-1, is DAGVTQSPTHLIKTRGQQVTLRCSPKSGHDTVSWYQQALGQGPQFIFQYYEEEERQRGNFPDRFSGHQFPNYSSELNVNALLLGDSALYLCASSLVGTGTYNEQFFGPGTRLTVL.

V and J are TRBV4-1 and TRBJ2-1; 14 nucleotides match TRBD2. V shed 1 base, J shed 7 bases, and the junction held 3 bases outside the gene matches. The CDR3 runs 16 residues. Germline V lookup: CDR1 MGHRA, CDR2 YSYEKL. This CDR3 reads CASSQGTSGRINEQFF. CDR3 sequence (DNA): TGCGCCAGCAGCCAAGGGACTAGCGGGAGGATTAATGAGCAGTTCTTC.

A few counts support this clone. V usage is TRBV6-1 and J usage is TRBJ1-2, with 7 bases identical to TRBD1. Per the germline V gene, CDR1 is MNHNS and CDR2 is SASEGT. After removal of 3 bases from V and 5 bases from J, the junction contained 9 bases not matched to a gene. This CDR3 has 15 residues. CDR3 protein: CASSEIQGGWYGYTF. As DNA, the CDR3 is TGTGCCAGCAGTGAGATTCAGGGGGGCTGGTATGGCTACACCTTC.

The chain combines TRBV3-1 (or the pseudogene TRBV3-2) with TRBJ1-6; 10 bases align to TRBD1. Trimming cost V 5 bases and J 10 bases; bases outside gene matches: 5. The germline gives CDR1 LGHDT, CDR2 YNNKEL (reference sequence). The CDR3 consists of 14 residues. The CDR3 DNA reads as TGTGCCAGCAGCTTCGGACAGGGGGTCTCACCCCTCCACTTT. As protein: CASSFGQGVSPLHF.

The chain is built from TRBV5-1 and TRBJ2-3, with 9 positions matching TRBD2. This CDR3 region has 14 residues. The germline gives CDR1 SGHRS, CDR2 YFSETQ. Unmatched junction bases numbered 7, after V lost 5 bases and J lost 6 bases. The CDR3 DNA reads TGCGCCAGCAGAGTAGCGGGAGAAATGGATACGCAGTATTTT. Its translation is CASRVAGEMDTQYF.

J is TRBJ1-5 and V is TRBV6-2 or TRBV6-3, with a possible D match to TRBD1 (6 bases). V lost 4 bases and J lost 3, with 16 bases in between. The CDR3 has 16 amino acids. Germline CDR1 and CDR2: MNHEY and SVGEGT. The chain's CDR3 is CASSFLARGHNQPQHF. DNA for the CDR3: TGTGCCAGCAGTTTCCTCGCCAGGGGTCACAATCAGCCCCAGCATTTT.

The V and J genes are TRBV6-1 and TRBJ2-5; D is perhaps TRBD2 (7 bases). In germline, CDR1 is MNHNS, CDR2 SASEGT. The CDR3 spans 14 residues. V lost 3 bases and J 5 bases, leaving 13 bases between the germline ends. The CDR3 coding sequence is TGTGCCAGCAGTGACGGGGGGCGAGGGGAGACCCAGTACTTC. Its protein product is CASSDGGRGETQYF.

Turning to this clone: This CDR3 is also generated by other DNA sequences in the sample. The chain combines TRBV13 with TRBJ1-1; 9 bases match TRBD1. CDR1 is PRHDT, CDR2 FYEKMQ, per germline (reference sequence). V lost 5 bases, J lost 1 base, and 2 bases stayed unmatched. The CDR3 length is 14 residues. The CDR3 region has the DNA TGTGCCAGCAGCCTGGGACAGGGGAACACTGAAGCTTTCTTT. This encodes CASSLGQGNTEAFF.

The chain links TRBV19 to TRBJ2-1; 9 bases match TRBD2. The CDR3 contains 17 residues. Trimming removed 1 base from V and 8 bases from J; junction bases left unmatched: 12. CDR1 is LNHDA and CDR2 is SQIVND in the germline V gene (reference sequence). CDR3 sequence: CASSIAGGAGGHDEQFF. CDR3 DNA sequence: TGTGCCAGTAGTATAGCCGGAGGGGCGGGAGGGCATGATGAGCAGTTCTTC.

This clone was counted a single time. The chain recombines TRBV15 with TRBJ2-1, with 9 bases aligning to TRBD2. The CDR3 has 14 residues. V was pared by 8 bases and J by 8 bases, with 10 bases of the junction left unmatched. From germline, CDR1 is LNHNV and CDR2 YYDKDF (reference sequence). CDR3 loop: CATRLGGLAYEQFF. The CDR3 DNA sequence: TGTGCCACCCGGCTCGGGGGACTAGCTTATGAGCAGTTCTTC.

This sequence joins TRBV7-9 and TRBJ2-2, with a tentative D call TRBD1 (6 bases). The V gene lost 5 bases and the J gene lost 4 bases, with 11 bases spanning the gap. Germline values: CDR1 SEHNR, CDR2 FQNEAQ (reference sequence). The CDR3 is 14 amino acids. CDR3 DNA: TGTGCCAGCAGCCTGGACAGAGGCACCGGGGAGCTGTTTTTT. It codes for CASSLDRGTGELFF.

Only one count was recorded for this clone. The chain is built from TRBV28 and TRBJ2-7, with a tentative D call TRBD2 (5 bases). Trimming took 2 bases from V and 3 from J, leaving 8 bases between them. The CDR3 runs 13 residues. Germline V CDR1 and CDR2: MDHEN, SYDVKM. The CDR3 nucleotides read TGTGCCAGCAGTTTACCTAGCCGCTACGAGCAGTACTTC. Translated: CASSLPSRYEQYF.

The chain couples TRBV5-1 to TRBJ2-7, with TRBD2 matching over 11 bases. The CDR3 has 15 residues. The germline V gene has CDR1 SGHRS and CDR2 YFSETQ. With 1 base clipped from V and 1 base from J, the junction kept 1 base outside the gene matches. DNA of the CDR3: TGCGCCAGCAGCTTGACTAGCGGGAGTTCCTACGAGCAGTACTTC. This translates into CASSLTSGSSYEQYF.